A single sample is the source of the 5 T cell receptor beta chains below, sequenced in a study of control samples from healthy donors and cancer patients. The table came from immunoSEQ multiplex PCR; TCRdb's copy has only in-frame clones and leaves some out. The sample includes some 110,000 clones, 88% seen only once; the top ten take under 2.5%. Material for sequencing was blood. The receptors shown here come from a woman in her sixties or seventies in good health.

This chain connects TRBV7-9 to TRBJ2-1; a possible D gene is TRBD2 (6 bases). The germline V gene has CDR1 SEHNR and CDR2 FQNEAQ (reference sequence). CDR3 size: 12 residues. Trimming cost V 7 bases and J 6 bases, with 10 bases left between them. As DNA, the CDR3 is TGTGCCAGCAACCCGACTAGCAATGAGCAGTTCTTC. Its translation is CASNPTSNEQFF.

In DNA form, the CDR3 reads TGCGCCAGCTCGGGGGGACAGTCTAATGAAAAACTGTTTTTT. Translation: CASSGGQSNEKLFF. V and J are TRBV5-1 and TRBJ1-4; 7 positions match TRBD1. V trimming: 7 bases; J trimming: 3 bases; junction bases outside the gene matches: 6. Germline CDR1 SGHRS, CDR2 YFSETQ. This CDR3 comprises 14 residues.

V and J are TRBV19 and TRBJ1-4; no reliable D call. Deletions cut 8 bases from V and 5 bases from J, with 18 bases between. The CDR3 extends over 15 amino acids. From germline, CDR1 is LNHDA and CDR2 SQIVND (reference sequence). The chain's CDR3 is CASRPRRSSNEKLFF. The CDR3 DNA reads as TGTGCCAGTCGCCCACGGAGGTCAAGCAATGAAAAACTGTTTTTT.

The chain uses TRBV5-1 and TRBJ1-2; D might be TRBD1 (5 bases). Trimming removed 5 bases from V and 3 bases from J, with 11 bases in between. This CDR3 is 13 amino acids long. Per germline, CDR1 SGHRS and CDR2 YFSETQ. CDR3 bases: TGCGCCAGCAGAAGACCGGGACACTATGGCTACACCTTC. Translated, it gives CASRRPGHYGYTF.

The chain is built from TRBV3-1 (or the pseudogene TRBV3-2) and TRBJ1-1; D is unresolved. With 7 bases removed from V and 2 bases from J, the gap between germline ends came to 17 bases. The CDR3 length is 15 residues. Germline assignment: CDR1 LGHDT and CDR2 YNNKEL (reference sequence). DNA of the CDR3: TGTGCCAGCAACGGGAGGTCAGGAACAAACACTGAAGCTTTCTTT. Protein: CASNGRSGTNTEAFF.